This TCR beta chain was captured by sequencing in a study of T-cell reconstitution after alpha-beta-depleted transplantation in children. Germline V gene lookup returns CDR1 DFQATT and CDR2 SNEGSKA (reference sequence). This CDR3 region has 13 residues. V lost 3 bases to trimming and J lost 6 bases, with 12 bases between them. Preparation of the TCRbeta library involved a method that used unique molecular identifiers. TCRdb reprocessed the PCR reads with MiXCR, giving one entry per CDR3 protein. The profile covers hundreds of thousands of distinct CDR3 sequences, with around 17% appearing a single time and 1.1% taken by the ten largest. Many counts were recorded for this clonotype.

The receptor's source is a human donor who donated a stem cell graft to a child with acute myeloid leukemia. This material consisted of PBMCs from the stem cell graft donor, taken from the stem cell graft. This chain joins TRBV20-1 and TRBJ2-1; D uncertain. The CDR3 sequence: CSASVDEPNEQFF. CDR3 nucleotides: TGCAGTGCTAGCGTTGATGAACCCAATGAGCAGTTCTTC.